This T cell receptor (beta chain) was retrieved from a study of shared clonotypes between healthy human individuals. V lost 6 bases, J lost 3 bases, and 6 bases stayed unmatched. The germline gives CDR1 MNHEY, CDR2 SMNVEV (reference sequence). This CDR3 region has 14 residues. The sample holds one count of this clone. Clones were sequenced by immunoSEQ multiplex PCR, and TCRdb holds only the in-frame ones, with some missing. The data hold some 300,000 clones, with around four fifths observed a single time. The source is a man under 40 in good health. This chain joins TRBV27 and TRBJ1-1; 8 bases fit TRBD1. Sequencing was performed on memory CD4+ T cells sorted from blood. As for subset: CD45RA-negative fraction. The chain's CDR3 is CASSPAGGYTEAFF. DNA for the CDR3: TGTGCCAGCAGCCCTGCAGGGGGCTACACTGAAGCTTTCTTT.